One TCR beta chain is described in this entry. This sample is part of a study of blood T cell repertoires in COVID-19. In the authors' methods: Using reference gene primer amplification, nucleated cell counts were estimated. Data came from immunoSEQ multiplex PCR; TCRdb stores just in-frame clones and leaves some out. Clonal size and the V and J genes are those of that table, whereas D and trimming came from the DNA. The sample records fewer than 90,000 clones, 90% to 95% being singletons. J gave up 4 bases and V 8 bases, and 7 bases lay outside the gene matches. Germline lookup yields CDR1 MNHNY and CDR2 SVGAGI (reference sequence). This CDR3 comprises 15 residues.

This rearrangement joins TRBV6-6 to TRBJ1-5; 11 nucleotides agree with TRBD1. This sequence was found in a human donor with active COVID-19. The donor label of this sample is uncertain. The sample comprised peripheral blood. CDR3 region: CASLRDRGINQPQHF. The CDR3 DNA is TGTGCCAGCCTCCGGGACAGGGGGATTAATCAGCCCCAGCATTTT.